This T cell receptor beta chain was observed in a study of cytomegalovirus exposure and HLA in healthy donors. Study as a whole: In an earlier analysis, around 120 million unique TCR beta sequences were found from some 200 million T cells. Counted in an early data release were about 85 million unique TCRs from HLA-typed donors.

On this clone: What it binds is unknown.

The primer mix had 60 Vbeta and 13 Jbeta primers. Only in-frame clones appear in the TCRdb table, and some are missing; sequencing was by immunoSEQ multiplex PCR. The sample lists about 210,000 clones; roughly 87% were seen once. Study-wide findings and caveats: Cytomegalovirus status was reportedly diagnosed by the classifier with high sensitivity and specificity. Sequencing likely produced, as an artifact, a cluster of highly shared sequence variants.

The germline CDR1 and CDR2 sequences are LGHNA and YNFKEQ. CDR3 length equals 13 residues. Trimming cost V 8 bases and J 2 bases, with 7 bases left between them. The rearrangement uses TRBV4-2 and TRBJ2-6; the D gene is possibly TRBD2 (5 bases). The sequenced sample was PBMCs. The receptor was isolated from a boy aged 2 to 9 in good health and CMV-seronegative. CDR3 region: CASWEPGANVLTF. The CDR3 DNA is TGTGCCAGCTGGGAGCCTGGGGCCAACGTCCTGACTTTC.